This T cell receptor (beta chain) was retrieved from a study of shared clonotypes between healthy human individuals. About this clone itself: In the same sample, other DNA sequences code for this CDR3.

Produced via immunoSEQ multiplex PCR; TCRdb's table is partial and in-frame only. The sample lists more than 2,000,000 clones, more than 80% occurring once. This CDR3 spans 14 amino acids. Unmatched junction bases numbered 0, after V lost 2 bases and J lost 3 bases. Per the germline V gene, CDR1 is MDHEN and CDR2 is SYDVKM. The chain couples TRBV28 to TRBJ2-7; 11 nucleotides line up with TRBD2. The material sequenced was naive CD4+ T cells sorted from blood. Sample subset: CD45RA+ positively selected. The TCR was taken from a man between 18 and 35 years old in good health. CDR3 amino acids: CASSLLAGGYEQYF. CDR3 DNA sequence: TGTGCCAGCAGTTTACTAGCGGGAGGCTACGAGCAGTACTTC.